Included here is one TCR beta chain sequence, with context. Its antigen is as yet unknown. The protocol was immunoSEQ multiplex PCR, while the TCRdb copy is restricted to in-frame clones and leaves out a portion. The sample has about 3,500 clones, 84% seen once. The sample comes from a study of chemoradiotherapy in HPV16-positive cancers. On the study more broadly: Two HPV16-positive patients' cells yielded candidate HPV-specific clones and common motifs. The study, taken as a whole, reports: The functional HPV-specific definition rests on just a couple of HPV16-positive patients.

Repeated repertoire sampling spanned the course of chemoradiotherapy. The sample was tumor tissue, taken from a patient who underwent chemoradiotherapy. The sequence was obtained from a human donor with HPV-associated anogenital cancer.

Here the CDR3 reads CASSLDGALNNQPQHF. CDR3 nucleotides: TGTGCCAGCAGCTTAGATGGGGCCCTAAACAATCAGCCCCAGCATTTT. V gene TRBV7-8 combines with J gene TRBJ1-5, with D perhaps TRBD1 (5 bases). This CDR3 region has 16 residues. The ends were cut back, 1 base at V and 3 bases at J, with 13 bases in the middle. Germline values: CDR1 SGHVS, CDR2 FQNEAQ.